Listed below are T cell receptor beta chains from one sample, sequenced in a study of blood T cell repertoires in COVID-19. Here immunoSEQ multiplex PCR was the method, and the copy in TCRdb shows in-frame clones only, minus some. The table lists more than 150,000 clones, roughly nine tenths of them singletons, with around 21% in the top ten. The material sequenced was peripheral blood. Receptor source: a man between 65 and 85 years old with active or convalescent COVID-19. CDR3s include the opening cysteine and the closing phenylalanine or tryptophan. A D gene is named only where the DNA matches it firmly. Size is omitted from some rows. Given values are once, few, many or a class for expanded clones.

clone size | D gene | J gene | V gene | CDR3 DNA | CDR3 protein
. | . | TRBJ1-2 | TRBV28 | TGTGCCAGCAGTTTATGGGGGCGGTACAACTATGGCTACACCTTC | CASSLWGRYNYGYTF
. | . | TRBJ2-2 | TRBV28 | TGTGCCAGCAGCCTCAGGGGTCCTGTCGGGGAGCTGTTTTTT | CASSLRGPVGELFF
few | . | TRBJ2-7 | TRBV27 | TGTGCCAGCAGTTTATCGGTTACTAAGCGTCTCTACGAGCAGTACTTC | CASSLSVTKRLYEQYF
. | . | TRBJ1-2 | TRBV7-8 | TGTGCCAGCAGCTTAGGGCAGGGCTATGGCTACACCTTC | CASSLGQGYGYTF
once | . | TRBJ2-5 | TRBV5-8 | TGTGCCAGCACCAAGGCGGCAGGGCCTCTCCAAGAGACCCAGTACTTC | CASTKAAGPLQETQYF
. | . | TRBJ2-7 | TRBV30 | TGTGCCTGGAGTCCCCCCCGGCGGGGTTACTACGAGCAGTACTTC | CAWSPPRRGYYEQYF
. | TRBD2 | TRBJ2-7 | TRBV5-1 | TGCGCCAGCAGCGACCTGGGGGGGTCGCTGGGCGAGCAGTACTTC | CASSDLGGSLGEQYF
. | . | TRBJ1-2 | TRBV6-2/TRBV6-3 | TGTGCCAGCAGTTCCTACAGGGTCAACTATGGCTACACCTTC | CASSSYRVNYGYTF
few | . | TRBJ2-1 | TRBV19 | TGTGCCAGTAGTAGCCTTCAGGACAATGAGCAGTTCTTC | CASSSLQDNEQFF
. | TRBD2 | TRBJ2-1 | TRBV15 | TGTGCCACCAGCACCCGGTCTAGCGGGAGGATTTCCAATGAGCAGTTCTTC | CATSTRSSGRISNEQFF
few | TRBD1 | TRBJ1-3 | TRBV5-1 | TGCGCCAGCAGCTTGGCCCCGGGACAGAGTACTGGAAACACCATATATTTT | CASSLAPGQSTGNTIYF
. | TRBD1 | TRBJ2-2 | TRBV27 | TGTGCCAGCAGTTTAAGGGACAGGGGGACCACCGGGGAGCTGTTTTTT | CASSLRDRGTTGELFF
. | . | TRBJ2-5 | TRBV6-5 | TGTGCCACCCCCCCGGCCGCGACTTCTGAGACCCAGTACTTC | CATPPAATSETQYF
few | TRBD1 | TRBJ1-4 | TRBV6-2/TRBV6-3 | TGTGCCAGCAGCCGGGACAGGCATGAAAAACTGTTTTTT | CASSRDRHEKLFF
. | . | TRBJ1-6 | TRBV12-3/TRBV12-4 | TGTGCCAGCAGTCCAGGGTCCTCACCCCTCCACTTT | CASSPGSSPLHF
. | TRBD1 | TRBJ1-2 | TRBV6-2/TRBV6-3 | TGTGCCAGCAGGCCTGACAGGGGGCCAAACTATGGCTACACCTTC | CASRPDRGPNYGYTF
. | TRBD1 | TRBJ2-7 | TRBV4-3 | TGCGCCAGCAGCCAAGCCGGGACAGGGATATACGAGCAGTACTTC | CASSQAGTGIYEQYF
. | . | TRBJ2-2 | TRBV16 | TGTGCCAGCAGCCCCGCCGGGGCGAACACCGGGGAGCTGTTTTTT | CASSPAGANTGELFF
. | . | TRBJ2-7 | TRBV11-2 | TGTGCCAGCAGCTCGAGGGGGGGACAAGACTCCTACGAGCAGTACTTC | CASSSRGGQDSYEQYF
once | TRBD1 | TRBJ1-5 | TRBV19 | TGTGCCAGTAGTAGCGGACAGGGAGGGGATCAGCCCCAGCATTTT | CASSSGQGGDQPQHF
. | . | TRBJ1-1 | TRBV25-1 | TGTGCCAGCAGCTTTACTCGAACTGAAGCTTTCTTT | CASSFTRTEAFF
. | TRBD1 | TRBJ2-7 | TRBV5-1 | TGCGCCAGCAGCTACCCCGGGACAGGGTCCCACGAGCAGTACTTC | CASSYPGTGSHEQYF
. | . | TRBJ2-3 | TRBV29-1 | TGCAGCGAATACACAGATACGCAGTATTTT | CSEYTDTQYF
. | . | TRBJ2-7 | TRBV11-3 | TGTGCCAGCAGCCCCCGGCAGGGGTCCTACTTCGAGCAGTACTTC | CASSPRQGSYFEQYF
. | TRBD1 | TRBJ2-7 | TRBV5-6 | TGTGCCAGCAGCCAGGGGCCCACAGGGGACGAGCAGTACTTC | CASSQGPTGDEQYF
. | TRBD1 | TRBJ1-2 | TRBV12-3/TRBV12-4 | TGTGCCAGCACCCAGGACAGGGGCTATGGCTACACCTTC | CASTQDRGYGYTF
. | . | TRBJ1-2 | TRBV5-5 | TGTGCCAGCAGCTTGAGGGCGGGTGGCTACACCTTC | CASSLRAGGYTF
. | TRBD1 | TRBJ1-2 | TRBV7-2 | TGTGCCAGCAGCTTAGGGCGGACAGGGCTCTATGGCTACACCTTC | CASSLGRTGLYGYTF
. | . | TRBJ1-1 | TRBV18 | TGTGCCAGCTCACCACCCCGGGGCACTGAAGCTTTCTTT | CASSPPRGTEAFF
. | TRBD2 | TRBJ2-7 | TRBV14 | TGTGCCAGCAGCCAAGCGGGTCTAGCGGGGTTTTGGGAGCAGTACTTC | CASSQAGLAGFWEQYF
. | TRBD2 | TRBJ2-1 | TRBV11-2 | TGTGCCAGCAGCCAATCACTAGCGGGAGGTGAGCAGTTCTTC | CASSQSLAGGEQFF
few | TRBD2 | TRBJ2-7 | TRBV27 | TGTGCCAGCAGTTTATCGAAGGGGCTAGCGGGAGGCGAGCAGTACTTC | CASSLSKGLAGGEQYF
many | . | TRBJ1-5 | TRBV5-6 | TGTGCCAGCAGCATCACGGGACACAGGACGGGAAATCAGCCCCAGCATTTT | CASSITGHRTGNQPQHF
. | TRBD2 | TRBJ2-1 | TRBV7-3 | TGTGCCAGCAGCGCATTTAGCGGGGGGTCCTACAATGAGCAGTTCTTC | CASSAFSGGSYNEQFF
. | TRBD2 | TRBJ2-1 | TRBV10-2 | TGCGCCAGCACAAGGACTAGTTCACTCAAAAATGAGCAGTTCTTC | CASTRTSSLKNEQFF
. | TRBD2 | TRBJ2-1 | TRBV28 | TGTGCCAGCAGCCAAGCGGGAGGTGAGCAGTTCTTC | CASSQAGGEQFF
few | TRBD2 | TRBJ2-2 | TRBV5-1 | TGCGCCAGCAGCTTTAGCGGGAACGTAGGCGGGGAGCTGTTTTTT | CASSFSGNVGGELFF
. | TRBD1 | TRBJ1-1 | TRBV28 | TGTGCCAGCAGTTCACAGGGGCTGAACACTGAAGCTTTCTTT | CASSSQGLNTEAFF
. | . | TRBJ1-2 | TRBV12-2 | TGTGCAAGTCGCTTACGGGGCTATGGCTACACCTTC | CASRLRGYGYTF
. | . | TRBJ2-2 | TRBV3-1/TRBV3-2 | TGTGCCAGCAGCCTCCAAAGGTTGGGGGGGCACGGGGAGCTGTTTTTT | CASSLQRLGGHGELFF
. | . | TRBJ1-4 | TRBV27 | TGTGCCAGCAGTTTAAACAGGGCTGTTGGAAAACTGTTTTTT | CASSLNRAVGKLFF
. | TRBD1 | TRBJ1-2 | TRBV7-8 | TGTGCCAGCAGCCCACTCGGGGGACAGGGGTTCAGTGGCTACACCTTC | CASSPLGGQGFSGYTF
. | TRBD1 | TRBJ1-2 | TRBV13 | TGTGCCAGCAGCCGCCCCCGACAGGGCTCGGTCTATGGCTACACCTTC | CASSRPRQGSVYGYTF
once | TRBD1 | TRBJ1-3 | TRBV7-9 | TGTGCCAGCAGCTTAGGGACAGGAGTCTCTGGAAACACCATATATTTT | CASSLGTGVSGNTIYF
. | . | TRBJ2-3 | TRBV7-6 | TGTGCCAGCAGCTTAGTTCAGACAGATACGCAGTATTTT | CASSLVQTDTQYF
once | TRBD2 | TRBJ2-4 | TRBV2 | TGTGCCAGCTCCCCAGGGAGGGCGGGGAATTATTTAGCCAAAAACATTCAGTACTTC | CASSPGRAGNYLAKNIQYF
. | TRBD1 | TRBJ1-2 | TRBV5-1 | TGCGCCAGCAGCAGTGGACAGGGGGCAGGCTATGGCTACACCTTC | CASSSGQGAGYGYTF
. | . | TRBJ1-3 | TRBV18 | TGTGCCAGCTCACCACCCCGGGACACCTCTGGAAACACCATATATTTT | CASSPPRDTSGNTIYF
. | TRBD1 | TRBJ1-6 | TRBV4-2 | TGTGCCAGCAGCCAAGATGACAGGGAGTACTCACCCCTCCACTTT | CASSQDDREYSPLHF
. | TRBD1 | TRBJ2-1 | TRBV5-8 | TGTGCCAGCACCCGGACAGGCACCGTTTTCGTCTTC | CASTRTGTVFVF
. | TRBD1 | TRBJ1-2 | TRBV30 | TGTGCCTGGTACAGGGGTTTTAACTATGGCTACACCTTC | CAWYRGFNYGYTF
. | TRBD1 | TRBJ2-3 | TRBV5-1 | TGCGCCAGCAGCTCACTAGGGGACAGGGGAAGTTTCACAGATACGCAGTATTTT | CASSSLGDRGSFTDTQYF
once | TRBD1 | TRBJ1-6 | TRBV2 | TGTGCCAGCAAGAAAGACAGGGGGTTTTCACCCCTCCACTTT | CASKKDRGFSPLHF
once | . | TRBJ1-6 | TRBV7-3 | TGTGCCAGCAGCTTACGGTCGGGAGCTTATAATTCACCCCTCCACTTT | CASSLRSGAYNSPLHF
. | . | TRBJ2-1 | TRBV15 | TGTGCCACCAGCAGGGAGCCCGGACAGAGCTACAATGAGCAGTTCTTC | CATSREPGQSYNEQFF